These T cell receptor beta chains were read from a single sample in a study of follicular helper T cells after annual influenza vaccination. The table came from immunoSEQ multiplex PCR; TCRdb's copy has only in-frame clones and leaves some out. Here the sample spans about 4,800 clones, about 83% being singletons. The sample was CXCR5+ CD38- circulating T follicular helper cells from blood, taken 7 days after influenza vaccination. The receptors stem from an adult who received the influenza vaccine. The CDR3 runs from the conserved cysteine through the conserved F or W. The order of the fields is CDR3 DNA, CDR3 protein, V gene, clone size, J gene, D gene. A D gene is named only where the DNA matches it firmly. Some rows have no size entry. The others give once, few or many, or a class for an expanded clone.

CDR3nt: TGTGCCAGCAGTTACTCGCCAGGGTCCAGCTCCTACGAGCAGTACTTC
CDR3aa: CASSYSPGSSSYEQYF
v_gene: TRBV6-5
abundance: -
j_gene: TRBJ2-7
d_gene: -

CDR3nt: TGTGCCAGCAGGACGGGACAGGGCACTGAAGCTTTCTTT
CDR3aa: CASRTGQGTEAFF
v_gene: TRBV2
abundance: -
j_gene: TRBJ1-1
d_gene: TRBD1

CDR3nt: TGTGCCAGTAGTCCAGGGGGCGCGGAGCCCCAGCATTTT
CDR3aa: CASSPGGAEPQHF
v_gene: TRBV19
abundance: -
j_gene: TRBJ1-5
d_gene: TRBD1

CDR3nt: TGTGCCAGCAGTGAACTAGCGGGGGCGGGTGAGCAGTTCTTC
CDR3aa: CASSELAGAGEQFF
v_gene: TRBV25-1
abundance: few
j_gene: TRBJ2-1
d_gene: TRBD2

CDR3nt: TGTGCCAGCCAGGGGGCGAATCAGCCCCAGCATTTT
CDR3aa: CASQGANQPQHF
v_gene: TRBV2
abundance: -
j_gene: TRBJ1-5
d_gene: TRBD1

CDR3nt: TGTGCCAGCAGCTTAGAAGGTCCTAGCGGGGGGGGCTCTCGCAACGAGCAGTACTTC
CDR3aa: CASSLEGPSGGGSRNEQYF
v_gene: TRBV7-2
abundance: -
j_gene: TRBJ2-7
d_gene: TRBD2

CDR3nt: TGTGCCAGCAGCTTGGGCGGACTAGCGAACTCCTACAATGAGCAGTTCTTC
CDR3aa: CASSLGGLANSYNEQFF
v_gene: TRBV5-4
abundance: -
j_gene: TRBJ2-1
d_gene: TRBD2

CDR3nt: TGTGCCAGCACCCTCGGGGGGACAGCCTACGAGCAGTACTTC
CDR3aa: CASTLGGTAYEQYF
v_gene: TRBV28
abundance: few
j_gene: TRBJ2-7
d_gene: -

CDR3nt: TGTGCCAGCAAACAAGACAGCTCTAGGAATCAGCCCCAGCATTTT
CDR3aa: CASKQDSSRNQPQHF
v_gene: TRBV6-6
abundance: -
j_gene: TRBJ1-5
d_gene: -

CDR3nt: TGTGCCAGCATCCCGGGGACTAGCGGGGTTTACGAGCAGTACTTC
CDR3aa: CASIPGTSGVYEQYF
v_gene: TRBV11-2
abundance: -
j_gene: TRBJ2-7
d_gene: TRBD2

CDR3nt: TGTGCCAGCAGCTTAACAACCGGGACTAGCGGCACAGATACGCAGTATTTT
CDR3aa: CASSLTTGTSGTDTQYF
v_gene: TRBV11-2
abundance: -
j_gene: TRBJ2-3
d_gene: TRBD2

CDR3nt: TGTGCCAGCATGGTGACAGGCTGGGCCGTCGAGCAGTTCTTC
CDR3aa: CASMVTGWAVEQFF
v_gene: TRBV6-1
abundance: -
j_gene: TRBJ2-1
d_gene: -

CDR3nt: TGCGCCAGCAGCCAAGAGGGACAGGGGGGTTCAGATACGCAGTATTTT
CDR3aa: CASSQEGQGGSDTQYF
v_gene: TRBV4-3
abundance: -
j_gene: TRBJ2-3
d_gene: TRBD1

CDR3nt: TGTGCTAGTGGTTTTGGGCAGGGCAGCACAGATACGCAGTATTTT
CDR3aa: CASGFGQGSTDTQYF
v_gene: TRBV12-5
abundance: -
j_gene: TRBJ2-3
d_gene: -

CDR3nt: TGTGCCAGTAGTATCTCCTTTTGGGACAGGGGTAATCAGCCCCAGCATTTT
CDR3aa: CASSISFWDRGNQPQHF
v_gene: TRBV19
abundance: -
j_gene: TRBJ1-5
d_gene: TRBD1

CDR3nt: TGTGCCAGCAGTCTCTCCCATGGCCGAGAGACCCAGTACTTC
CDR3aa: CASSLSHGRETQYF
v_gene: TRBV5-4
abundance: -
j_gene: TRBJ2-5
d_gene: -

CDR3nt: TGTGCCAGTATGGGGTATGGAAACATTCAGTACTTC
CDR3aa: CASMGYGNIQYF
v_gene: TRBV19
abundance: -
j_gene: TRBJ2-4
d_gene: -

CDR3nt: TGTGCCAGCAGCCCTGGGGGCGGGCAAGAGACCCAGTACTTC
CDR3aa: CASSPGGGQETQYF
v_gene: TRBV7-3
abundance: -
j_gene: TRBJ2-5
d_gene: -

CDR3nt: TGTGCCAGTCGTAAACCGGGTCTCAAAGAGACCCAGTACTTC
CDR3aa: CASRKPGLKETQYF
v_gene: TRBV27
abundance: -
j_gene: TRBJ2-5
d_gene: -

CDR3nt: TGTGCCAGCAGCCAGGGTGATCAGCCCCAGCATTTT
CDR3aa: CASSQGDQPQHF
v_gene: TRBV6-5
abundance: few
j_gene: TRBJ1-5
d_gene: -

CDR3nt: TGTGCCAGCAGCGCCACCACTAGCACAGATACGCAGTATTTT
CDR3aa: CASSATTSTDTQYF
v_gene: TRBV7-2
abundance: -
j_gene: TRBJ2-3
d_gene: -

CDR3nt: TGTGCCAGCAGCTTAGCGGGGGCCCTTCAAGAGACCCAGTACTTC
CDR3aa: CASSLAGALQETQYF
v_gene: TRBV7-6
abundance: few
j_gene: TRBJ2-5
d_gene: -

CDR3nt: TGCGCCAGCAGGACTGGCGGTGGCGGGTTCGAGACCCAGTACTTC
CDR3aa: CASRTGGGGFETQYF
v_gene: TRBV5-1
abundance: once
j_gene: TRBJ2-5
d_gene: -

CDR3nt: TGTGCCAGCAGCTCCGGACAGGGGATTTCCAAAAACATTCAGTACTTC
CDR3aa: CASSSGQGISKNIQYF
v_gene: TRBV5-8
abundance: once
j_gene: TRBJ2-4
d_gene: TRBD1

CDR3nt: TGTGCCAGCAGCTATAGCCATAAACAAGAGACCCAGTACTTC
CDR3aa: CASSYSHKQETQYF
v_gene: TRBV11-1
abundance: once
j_gene: TRBJ2-5
d_gene: -

CDR3nt: TGCAGCGTGACAACAGGTTCGCGCAATCAGCCCCAGCATTTT
CDR3aa: CSVTTGSRNQPQHF
v_gene: TRBV29-1
abundance: -
j_gene: TRBJ1-5
d_gene: -

CDR3nt: TGTGCCAGCAGTGAAGCGATACAGGGTTCCCATCAGCCCCAGCATTTT
CDR3aa: CASSEAIQGSHQPQHF
v_gene: TRBV6-1
abundance: -
j_gene: TRBJ1-5
d_gene: -

CDR3nt: TGCGCCAGCAGCACTACTAGCGGGGGGGCCGCCGAGCAGTACTTC
CDR3aa: CASSTTSGGAAEQYF
v_gene: TRBV5-1
abundance: -
j_gene: TRBJ2-7
d_gene: TRBD2